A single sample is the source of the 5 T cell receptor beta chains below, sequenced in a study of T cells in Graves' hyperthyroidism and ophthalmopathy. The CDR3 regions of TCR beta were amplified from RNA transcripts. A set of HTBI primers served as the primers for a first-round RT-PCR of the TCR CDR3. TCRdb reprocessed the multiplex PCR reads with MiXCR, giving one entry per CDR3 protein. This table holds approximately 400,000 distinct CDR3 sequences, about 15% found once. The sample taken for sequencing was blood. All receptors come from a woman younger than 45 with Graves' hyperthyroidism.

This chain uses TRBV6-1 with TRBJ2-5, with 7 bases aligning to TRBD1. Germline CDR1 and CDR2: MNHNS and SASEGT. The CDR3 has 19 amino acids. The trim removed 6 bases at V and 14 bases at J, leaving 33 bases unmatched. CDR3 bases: TGTGCCAGCAGCGAAACTCCTGTTAGGACAGGAAGGTCGGGACCCCCTAGTTACTTC. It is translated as CASSETPVRTGRSGPPSYF.

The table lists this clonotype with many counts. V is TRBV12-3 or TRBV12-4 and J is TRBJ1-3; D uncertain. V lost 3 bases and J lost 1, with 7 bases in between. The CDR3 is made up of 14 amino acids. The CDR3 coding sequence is TGTGCCAGCAGTTTCCCCGGGTCTGGAAACACCATATATTTT. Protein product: CASSFPGSGNTIYF.

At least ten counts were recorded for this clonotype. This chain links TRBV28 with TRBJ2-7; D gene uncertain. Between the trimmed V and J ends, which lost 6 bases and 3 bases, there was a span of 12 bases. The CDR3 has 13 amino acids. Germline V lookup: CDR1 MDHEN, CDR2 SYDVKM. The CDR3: CASRPPGVYEQYF. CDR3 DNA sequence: TGTGCCAGCAGGCCCCCCGGCGTCTACGAGCAGTACTTC. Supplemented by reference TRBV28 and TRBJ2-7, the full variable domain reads DVKVTQSSRYLVKRTGEKVFLECVQDMDHENMFWYRQDPGLGLRLIYFSYDVKMKEKGDIPEGYSVSREKKERFSLILESASTNQTSMYLCASRPPGVYEQYFGPGTRLTVT.

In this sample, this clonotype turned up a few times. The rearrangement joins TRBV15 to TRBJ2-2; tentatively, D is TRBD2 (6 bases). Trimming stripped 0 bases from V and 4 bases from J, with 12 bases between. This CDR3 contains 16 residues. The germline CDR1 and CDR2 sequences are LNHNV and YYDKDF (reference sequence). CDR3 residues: CATSRDHGGGTGELFF. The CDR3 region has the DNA TGTGCCACCAGCAGAGATCACGGGGGAGGCACCGGGGAGCTGTTTTTT.

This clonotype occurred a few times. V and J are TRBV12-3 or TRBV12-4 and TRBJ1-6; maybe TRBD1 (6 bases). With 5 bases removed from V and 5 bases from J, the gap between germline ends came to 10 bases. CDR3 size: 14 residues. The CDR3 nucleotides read TGTGCCAGCAGTGGGACACAAGATAATTCACCCCTCCACTTT. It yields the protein CASSGTQDNSPLHF.